The present entry profiles one T cell receptor beta chain with its context. As yet, its antigen is unknown. Sequencing used immunoSEQ multiplex PCR; TCRdb keeps in-frame clones, though not all of them. The table lists about 78,000 clones, around nine tenths of them singletons. Germline values: CDR1 SEHNR, CDR2 FQNEAQ (reference sequence). The CDR3 loop spans 14 amino acids. Trimming pared 6 bases from V and 8 bases from J, leaving 17 bases between. The data derive from a study of T cell responses to AZD1222 COVID-19 vaccine. Whole-study findings and limits: It was only after the peak T cell response that any repertoires were sampled. Regions 160-218 and 743-854 dominated among vaccine-associated CD4 TCRs spanning spike. Donors were mostly white British, more females; clonal diversity possibly underestimated. Nearly half of spike-specific TCRs reportedly target unmutated variant regions.

Sequenced material: peripheral blood, taken 28 days after the second AZD1222 dose. The chain couples TRBV7-9 to TRBJ2-1; the D gene is possibly TRBD2 (5 bases). The TCR comes from an adult who received the AZD1222 COVID-19 vaccine. The CDR3 is CASSGWGDEYEQFF. The CDR3 DNA follows: TGTGCCAGCAGTGGTTGGGGAGATGAATATGAGCAGTTCTTC.